The text below deals with one T cell receptor (beta chain). Its recognized antigen is unknown. The input lacks base qualities; no much larger clone sits a single base away. The cohort was made up of 650 to 700 healthy bone marrow donors. Cohort members were all nominally healthy when sampled, although unrecorded immune exposures were likely present. The donor was CMV seropositive and belonged to the group of about 290 seropositive cohort members. Every donor gave a peripheral blood sample, and the peripheral blood mononuclear cells from that sample were used for TCR beta sequencing. Genomic DNA extraction from the blood cell samples was performed with the Qiagen DNeasy Blood Extraction Kit. The library came from the immunoSEQ multiplex PCR assay. For the multiplex PCR, a mixture combining 60 forward primers for TCR Vbeta segments and 13 reverse primers for TCR Jbeta segments was used. The CDR3 region of rearranged TCR beta genes was amplified from genomic DNA with a multiplex PCR assay. The amplified TCR beta libraries were sequenced on the Illumina HiSeq System as 87-base-pair reads. On the study's bioinformatics: A later analysis counted tens of millions of unique TCR beta chains across the 650 to 700 repertoires, and around 12 million of these chains were shared by at least two donors. A nearest-neighbor algorithm error-corrected the raw reads and collapsed the reads into unique sequences, merging closely related sequences to remove PCR and sequencing errors. Alignment of CDR3 sequences to IMGT reference sequences was used to assign V, D and J gene segments. For a sequence to be retained, a match of at least six nucleotides was required to both a V gene segment and a J gene segment. Rearrangements were called productive when the CDR3 lacked stop codons and stayed in frame with V and J; all others were non-productive. Following IMGT convention, CDR3 was defined as the stretch from the second conserved V-encoded cysteine to the conserved J-encoded phenylalanine. In an earlier analysis of approximately 590 of the donors, sequences lacking an unambiguous match to a single V gene segment were excluded. In an earlier analysis of about 590 of the donors, a V segment was called functional when productive rearrangements were above 56.7%, and segregating when the standard deviation between donors exceeded 5%. A statistical classification framework was developed to diagnose cytomegalovirus status using the catalog of TCR beta chain sequences. V and J gene assignment, in a later analysis, came from comparing TCR nucleotide sequences with IMGT/GENE-DB human TR gene sequences. Using the TCRdist pipeline, a later analysis assigned CDR3 sequences along with most-parsimonious VDJ recombination scenarios. A later analysis defined each TCR beta chain by its CDR3 amino acid sequence plus V-gene family, and excluded reads lacking a unique V-gene family. To address suspected cross-contamination and a sequencing artifact, a later analysis removed under 600 highly shared, low-generation-probability nucleotide sequences. For each public chain, a later analysis derived a clonal expansion index from normalized ranks of inferred template counts within each repertoire. In a later analysis, generation probabilities were computed with a VDJ recombination model fitted to out-of-frame rearrangements, and the resulting probabilities were checked against IGoR. Hypergeometric tests were used in a later analysis to score TCR-TCR, TCR-HLA and TCR-CMV co-occurrence, with a repertoire-size bias correction applied to the TCR pairs. A later analysis estimated false discovery rates by permuting HLA or CMV assignments 20 times. In a later analysis, co-occurring TCRs were grouped using DBSCAN, with TCRdist sequence similarity added in when clustering inside HLA-allele-positive subsets. Co-occurrence clustering excluded repertoires with fewer than 30,000 or more than 120,000 public chains, plus five with anomalous nucleotide sharing. TCRdb obtained this table from immuneACCESS and retained in-frame rearrangements with V and J assigned. These tables miss some clones; where compared with another copy, unresolved V genes account for less than half of the shortfall, and the remainder is unexplained. That table is the source of V, J and clone size, and D and trimming were worked out from the DNA. The sample contains 170,000 or so clones, over 70% of them found a single time. 5.5% to 7.5% of the sample goes to the ten largest clones.

CDR1 and CDR2, looked up from the germline V gene (reference sequence), are LNHNV and YYDKDF. Trimming takes 4 bases off V and 7 bases off J; junction bases not matched to a gene: 14. From cysteine to phenylalanine, the CDR3 is 16 amino acids long. Kept here is only the CDR3 DNA, which spans 48 bases and is read in frame from base 1. The sample originates from a study of cytomegalovirus exposure and HLA in healthy donors (dated by TCRdb to about 2017). For the study in its entirety: An earlier analysis of roughly 500 of the donors reported about 290 Gb of sequence data and 100 million to 130 million unique TCR beta sequences from about 180 million T cells. Roughly 300 gigabases of sequencing data and tens of millions of unique TCR sequences were included in an early release covering around 650 HLA-typed donors. Among the approximately 430 genotyped donors, around 79% belonged to the genetic ancestry cluster associated with self-reported Caucasian donors. The study aimed to test whether cataloging public T cell receptors could reveal signatures of past pathogen exposure. Using immunosequencing, the study profiled T cell repertoires from 550 to 750 subjects and related those repertoires to cytomegalovirus serostatus. A separate validation cohort of 90 to 150 different subjects was used in addition to the roughly 700-subject first cohort. High-throughput TCR immunosequencing, statistical association of individual TCRs with disease status, and machine learning were combined to predict cytomegalovirus infection status. To study patterns of TCR occurrence, a later analysis re-analyzed previously published TCR beta repertoires from 700 or so donors and added high-resolution HLA genotyping. The later analysis used no new phenotypic data to find candidate immune exposures, relying instead on TCR beta sequences and their occurrence across donors. An earlier analysis of 587 of the donors used high-throughput TCR beta sequencing to judge whether each TCR beta V gene segment behaved as functional or pseudogenic. Alongside the repertoire data, information on donor age, sex, ethnicity and CMV serostatus was compiled. Genome-wide SNP genotypes for about 65% of the 666 donors were used in a later genetic analysis, which treated that subset as a discovery cohort. All discovery cohort repertoires had been generated on a single sequencing platform. Class I and class II HLA loci were covered by the typing at four-digit resolution. The number of donors typed differed by locus, with 629-630 for A, B, C, DRB1 and DQB1, about 500 for DQA1, 606 for DPA1, and under 490 for DPB1. Several DR-DQ haplotypes were treated as single units for association and clustering because of strong linkage in the cohort. Among 300 to 500 genotyped donors of the cohort, an average of roughly 230,000 unique TCR beta nucleotide sequences was sequenced per donor, of which roughly 17% were non-productive. General conclusions and limits of the study: A later genetic analysis associated a missense DCLRE1C variant with V-gene and J-gene trimming of TCR beta chains, and an independent cohort replicated the association. The 87-base-pair reads could not distinguish some IMGT-functional V segments, including TRBV6-2 and TRBV6-3, so those segments were excluded. In a later analysis, TCR association rates were found to vary across HLA loci, with the most associated TCRs seen for DRB1 alleles and the fewest for HLA-C alleles. A further reported finding was that TCR beta sequences accurately predicted the HLA-A and HLA-B alleles for most subjects in the first cohort. While some public TCRs were present in many individuals, most TCR sequences turned up only very rarely across donors. Compared with the roughly 670-donor mean, donors in an Asian-associated ancestry cluster had fewer N-insertions in productive TCRs, according to a later genetic analysis. In this cohort, only TCR beta chains were sequenced, and detectable features were limited by the absence of alpha or paired-chain data. A later analysis found that most CMV-associated TCR beta chains appeared HLA-restricted, with HLA associations seemingly driven largely by CMV exposure. It was suggested by the authors that the approach could potentially be generalized to other disease states and immunological phenotypes. Because some donors lacked HLA typing at each locus, the association tests relied only on the typed subset. Immune exposure information for the cohort was limited to CMV serostatus. The study gave a list of about 170 TCR beta chains associated with cytomegalovirus. The sequencing pipeline was judged likely to have produced a cluster of highly shared sequence variants as a technical artifact. In both the original and validation cohorts, the classifier was reported to diagnose cytomegalovirus status with high specificity and sensitivity. Assigning TCR associations to individual alleles was difficult when HLA alleles, especially DR and DQ, strongly co-occurred. In a later analysis, 15,000 to 20,000 TCR beta sequences were associated with specific HLA alleles at a false discovery rate of 0.05. Over 15 rarely observed V segments, including chromosome 9 orphons, were excluded from the earlier analysis of some 590 of the donors because counts were too low. In an earlier analysis of some 540 of the donors, most TCR beta V segments appeared in productive rearrangements about 87% or about 30% of the time, broadly matching IMGT annotations. A later analysis found that HLA-associated TCR beta chains were more clonally expanded and had lower generation probabilities than equally common non-associated chains. Correlated functional status among segregating V segments might be attributable to linkage disequilibrium, but an unknown experimental factor could not be ruled out. A later analysis reported that several top co-occurrence clusters appeared linked to parvovirus B19, influenza, CMV and Epstein-Barr virus. The presence/absence analyses assumed that sequencing depth was roughly uniform across donors, and that assumption may not be true. In vitro tests confirmed that a few of the cytomegalovirus-associated TCR beta chains recognize cytomegalovirus antigens.

The sequence is built from TRBV15 and TRBJ1-2, with 8 central nucleotides matching TRBD1. The sample was PBMCs. The receptor was derived from a man aged 25 to 40 in good health and CMV-seropositive. Read as DNA, the sequence is TGTGCCACCAGCAAGGACAGGGAGAATCCATATCGTGGCTACACCTTC. Translation gives CATSKDRENPYRGYTF. Reference TRBV15 and TRBJ1-2 proteins supply the regions before and after the CDR3; the full variable domain is: DAMVIQNPRYQVTQFGKPVTLSCSQTLNHNVMYWYQQKSSQAPKLLFHYYDKDFNNEADTPDNFQSRRPNTSFCFLDIRSPGLGDTAMYLCATSKDRENPYRGYTFGSGTRLTVV.